The next 22 T cell receptor beta chains were all read from a single sample in a study of blood T cell repertoires in COVID-19. Clones were read by immunoSEQ multiplex PCR, and TCRdb kept only the in-frame ones, dropping some. The table shows about 140,000 clones, with around 83% occurring only once. Sequenced input: peripheral blood. The receptors originated from a human donor in a cohort sampled during active COVID-19.

The chain carries TRBV7-9 and TRBJ1-4, with 10 bases matching TRBD1. The CDR3 length is 14 residues. The V and J ends lost 3 bases and 9 bases, in that order; junction bases with no gene match: 4. Germline V gene data show CDR1 as SEHNR and CDR2 as FQNEAQ (reference sequence). This CDR3 is CASSLGDRGQKLFF. The CDR3 DNA follows: TGTGCCAGCAGCTTGGGGGACAGGGGTCAAAAACTGTTTTTT.

The rearrangement joins TRBV11-2 to TRBJ2-3; no reliable D call. With 5 bases removed from V and 5 bases from J, the gap between germline ends came to 17 bases. This CDR3 has 15 amino acids. Germline V gene data show CDR1 as SGHAT and CDR2 as FQNNGV. The CDR3 is CASSRSQAGEDTQYF. The CDR3 DNA reads as TGTGCCAGCAGCCGAAGTCAGGCTGGCGAAGATACGCAGTATTTT. Combining the CDR3 with reference TRBV11-2 and TRBJ2-3 gives the whole variable domain EAGVAQSPRYKIIEKRQSVAFWCNPISGHATLYWYQQILGQGPKLLIQFQNNGVVDDSQLPKDRFSAERLKGVDSTLKIQPAKLEDSAVYLCASSRSQAGEDTQYFGPGTRLTVL.

This clone was counted only a few times. The chain combines TRBV4-2 with TRBJ2-1; weak D call: TRBD1 (6 bases). Germline V CDR1 and CDR2: LGHNA, YNFKEQ. V was shortened by 4 bases and J by 10 bases, with 14 bases between the two germline ends. The CDR3 has 13 amino acids. The CDR3 nucleotides read TGTGCCAGCAGCCCGAACAGGGAACGGGAGCAGTTCTTC. Residues: CASSPNREREQFF.

V gene TRBV7-9 combines with J gene TRBJ1-2, with TRBD1 identical over 7 bases. V trimming: 3 bases; J trimming: 4 bases; junction bases outside the gene matches: 2. CDR3 length equals 13 residues. CDR1 is SEHNR and CDR2 is FQNEAQ in the germline V gene (reference sequence). The CDR3 reads CASSFGTVYGYTF. Written as DNA, the CDR3 is TGTGCCAGCAGCTTCGGGACAGTCTATGGCTACACCTTC.

The J gene is TRBJ2-3, the V gene TRBV7-9, with D unclear. The length of the CDR3 is 12 residues. The V and J ends lost 4 bases and 7 bases respectively, with 9 bases between them. The germline CDR1 and CDR2 sequences are SEHNR and FQNEAQ (reference sequence). The CDR3 loop reads CASSSNIYTQYF. CDR3 bases: TGTGCCAGCAGCTCCAACATATATACGCAGTATTTT.

The chain links TRBV6-6 to TRBJ2-5; D gene unclear. The V and J ends lost 6 bases and 9 bases respectively, with 11 bases between them. CDR3 length: 11 amino acids. Per germline, CDR1 MNHNY and CDR2 SVGAGI (reference sequence). CDR3 residues: CASRDMSSQYF. In DNA, the CDR3 is TGTGCCAGCAGAGACATGTCCTCCCAGTACTTC.

The chain links TRBV4-2 to TRBJ2-1; D possibly corresponds to TRBD2 (5 bases). V was clipped by 2 bases and J by 0 bases, with 11 bases between them. The length of the CDR3 is 16 residues. Germline V gene lookup returns CDR1 LGHNA and CDR2 YNFKEQ. The CDR3 spells CASSQKADLSYNEQFF. CDR3 in DNA: TGTGCCAGCAGCCAAAAAGCGGACCTCTCCTACAATGAGCAGTTCTTC.

The gene calls are TRBV10-3 and TRBJ1-1, with 8 nucleotides matching TRBD1. This CDR3 region has 14 residues. Germline V gives CDR1 ENHRY, CDR2 SYGVKD. Trimming at V came to 6 bases and at J to 1 base, leaving 4 bases not matched to a gene. The CDR3 region has the DNA TGTGCCATCAGAGCAGGGGGCGCGAACACTGAAGCTTTCTTT. It translates to CAIRAGGANTEAFF.

The chain carries TRBV11-3 and TRBJ2-2; 9 bases are shared with TRBD1. Germline V gene data show CDR1 as SGHNT and CDR2 as YENEEA. The CDR3 loop spans 18 amino acids. The V segment lost 2 bases and the J segment 7 bases; nucleotides outside the gene matches: 14. This CDR3 reads CASSLRYGTGKVIGELFF. The CDR3 nucleotides read TGTGCCAGCAGCTTAAGGTATGGGACAGGGAAGGTTATCGGGGAGCTGTTTTTT.

V is TRBV5-1 and J is TRBJ2-7; 13 nucleotides line up with TRBD2. Unmatched junction bases numbered 5, after V lost 4 bases and J lost 4 bases. This CDR3 is built from 15 residues. Germline CDR1 and CDR2: SGHRS and YFSETQ. CDR3 sequence (DNA): TGCGCCAGCAGCGGGACTAGCGGGACTCGTTACGAGCAGTACTTC. It yields the protein CASSGTSGTRYEQYF.

This clone came up once. V usage is TRBV28 and J usage is TRBJ1-1; D gene unclear. This CDR3 comprises 15 residues. Germline V lookup: CDR1 MDHEN, CDR2 SYDVKM. V lost 5 bases and J 1 base, leaving 14 bases between the germline ends. The CDR3: CASSTTSSGNTEAFF. Written as DNA, the CDR3 is TGTGCCAGCAGTACCACTTCCTCAGGGAACACTGAAGCTTTCTTT.

The rearrangement links TRBV6-7 to TRBJ2-7, with D hard to call. TRBV6-7 is treated as an ORF (open reading frame) with a function not yet certain. V lost 8 bases and J 4 bases, leaving 12 bases between the germline ends. The length of the CDR3 is 12 residues. DNA of the CDR3: TGTGCCAGCCATGCGCGGTTATACGAGCAGTACTTC. It encodes CASHARLYEQYF.

The table lists this clone with a count of one. The V gene is TRBV28, the J gene TRBJ1-2, with 8 bases lining up with TRBD1. The CDR3 sequence is 16 residues long. Germline CDR1 and CDR2: MDHEN and SYDVKM. With 4 bases clipped from V and 2 bases from J, the junction kept 9 bases outside the gene matches. CDR3 residues: CASSSPRTGLNYGYTF. The CDR3 region has the DNA TGTGCCAGCAGTTCTCCAAGGACAGGGCTGAACTATGGCTACACCTTC.

The table lists this clone with a few counts. This rearrangement joins TRBV4-3 to TRBJ1-1; maybe TRBD1 (5 bases). This CDR3 has 14 residues. V was pared by 5 bases and J by 6 bases, with 16 bases between. Germline loops: CDR1 LGHNA, CDR2 YSLEER. CDR3 amino acids: CASSRQGLRAEAFF. CDR3 nucleotides: TGCGCCAGCAGCAGGCAGGGCCTTAGGGCTGAAGCTTTCTTT.

The chain employs TRBV4-3 and TRBJ2-7; 9 bases are shared with TRBD2. The CDR3 has 16 amino acids. Germline lookup yields CDR1 LGHNA and CDR2 YSLEER. V was clipped by 1 base and J by 3 bases; unmatched bases: 7. The DNA of the CDR3 is TGCGCCAGCAGCCAAGGAAGGTCTAGCGGGATCTACGAGCAGTACTTC. This codes for CASSQGRSSGIYEQYF.

V usage is TRBV5-1 and J usage is TRBJ2-2, with 11 nucleotides matching TRBD1. Germline CDR1 and CDR2: SGHRS and YFSETQ. J gave up 7 bases and V 1 base, and 3 bases lay outside the gene matches. The CDR3 is 15 amino acids. Written as DNA, the CDR3 is TGCGCCAGCAGCTTGCGGACAGGGGGCGGCGGGGAGCTGTTTTTT. Protein sequence: CASSLRTGGGGELFF.

This chain uses TRBV18 with TRBJ2-1; the match to TRBD1 covers 8 bases. V dropped 6 bases and J dropped 1; count of bases not matched to a gene: 5. The CDR3 is 15 residues long. Germline CDR1 reads KGHSH; CDR2 reads LQKENI. CDR3 residues: CASSPGQGSYNEQFF. CDR3 DNA: TGTGCCAGCTCCCCCGGACAGGGTTCCTACAATGAGCAGTTCTTC.

This rearrangement joins TRBV7-3 to TRBJ2-5; 7 nucleotides match TRBD1. Germline CDR1 is SGHTA and CDR2 is FQGTGA. The CDR3 is 13 amino acids. Losses at the gene ends were 6 bases for V and 3 bases for J; bases not matched to a gene: 4. The CDR3 DNA reads as TGTGCCAGCAGTCGGGACAGAGAAGAGACCCAGTACTTC. Residues: CASSRDREETQYF.

This rearrangement joins TRBV5-1 to TRBJ1-2; D is undetermined. The germline V gene encodes CDR1 SGHRS and CDR2 YFSETQ. V was shortened by 1 base and J by 8 bases, with 15 bases between the two germline ends. The CDR3 is 14 amino acids. CDR3 loop: CASSLRQDSGGYTF. CDR3 sequence (DNA): TGCGCCAGCAGCTTGAGGCAAGATTCGGGGGGCTACACCTTC.

The chain combines TRBV3-1 (or the pseudogene TRBV3-2) with TRBJ2-2, with D perhaps matching TRBD2 (6 bases). Trimming removed 2 bases from V and 3 bases from J, with 13 bases in between. Germline CDR1 LGHDT, CDR2 YNNKEL (reference sequence). This CDR3 spans 16 amino acids. CDR3 sequence reads: CASSQPSSVHTGELFF. Here the CDR3 DNA reads TGTGCCAGCAGCCAACCCTCTAGCGTTCACACCGGGGAGCTGTTTTTT.

The chain has TRBV6-6 and TRBJ2-5; 9 bases line up with TRBD1. With 8 bases clipped from V and 0 bases from J, the junction kept 1 base outside the gene matches. The CDR3 has 13 residues. Germline lookup yields CDR1 MNHNY and CDR2 SVGAGI (reference sequence). The CDR3 region has the DNA TGTGCCAGCGGACAGGGGTACCAAGAGACCCAGTACTTC. This gives the protein CASGQGYQETQYF.

This clone was picked up a small number of times. The chain is built from TRBV6-6 and TRBJ1-2; D might be TRBD1 (6 bases). Trimming removed 5 bases at V and 5 bases at J, with 12 bases between. The CDR3 extends over 13 amino acids. Germline V CDR1 and CDR2: MNHNY, SVGAGI (reference sequence). CDR3 sequence reads: CASSLTQGYGYTF. CDR3 bases: TGTGCCAGCAGTCTGACGCAGGGGTATGGCTACACCTTC.